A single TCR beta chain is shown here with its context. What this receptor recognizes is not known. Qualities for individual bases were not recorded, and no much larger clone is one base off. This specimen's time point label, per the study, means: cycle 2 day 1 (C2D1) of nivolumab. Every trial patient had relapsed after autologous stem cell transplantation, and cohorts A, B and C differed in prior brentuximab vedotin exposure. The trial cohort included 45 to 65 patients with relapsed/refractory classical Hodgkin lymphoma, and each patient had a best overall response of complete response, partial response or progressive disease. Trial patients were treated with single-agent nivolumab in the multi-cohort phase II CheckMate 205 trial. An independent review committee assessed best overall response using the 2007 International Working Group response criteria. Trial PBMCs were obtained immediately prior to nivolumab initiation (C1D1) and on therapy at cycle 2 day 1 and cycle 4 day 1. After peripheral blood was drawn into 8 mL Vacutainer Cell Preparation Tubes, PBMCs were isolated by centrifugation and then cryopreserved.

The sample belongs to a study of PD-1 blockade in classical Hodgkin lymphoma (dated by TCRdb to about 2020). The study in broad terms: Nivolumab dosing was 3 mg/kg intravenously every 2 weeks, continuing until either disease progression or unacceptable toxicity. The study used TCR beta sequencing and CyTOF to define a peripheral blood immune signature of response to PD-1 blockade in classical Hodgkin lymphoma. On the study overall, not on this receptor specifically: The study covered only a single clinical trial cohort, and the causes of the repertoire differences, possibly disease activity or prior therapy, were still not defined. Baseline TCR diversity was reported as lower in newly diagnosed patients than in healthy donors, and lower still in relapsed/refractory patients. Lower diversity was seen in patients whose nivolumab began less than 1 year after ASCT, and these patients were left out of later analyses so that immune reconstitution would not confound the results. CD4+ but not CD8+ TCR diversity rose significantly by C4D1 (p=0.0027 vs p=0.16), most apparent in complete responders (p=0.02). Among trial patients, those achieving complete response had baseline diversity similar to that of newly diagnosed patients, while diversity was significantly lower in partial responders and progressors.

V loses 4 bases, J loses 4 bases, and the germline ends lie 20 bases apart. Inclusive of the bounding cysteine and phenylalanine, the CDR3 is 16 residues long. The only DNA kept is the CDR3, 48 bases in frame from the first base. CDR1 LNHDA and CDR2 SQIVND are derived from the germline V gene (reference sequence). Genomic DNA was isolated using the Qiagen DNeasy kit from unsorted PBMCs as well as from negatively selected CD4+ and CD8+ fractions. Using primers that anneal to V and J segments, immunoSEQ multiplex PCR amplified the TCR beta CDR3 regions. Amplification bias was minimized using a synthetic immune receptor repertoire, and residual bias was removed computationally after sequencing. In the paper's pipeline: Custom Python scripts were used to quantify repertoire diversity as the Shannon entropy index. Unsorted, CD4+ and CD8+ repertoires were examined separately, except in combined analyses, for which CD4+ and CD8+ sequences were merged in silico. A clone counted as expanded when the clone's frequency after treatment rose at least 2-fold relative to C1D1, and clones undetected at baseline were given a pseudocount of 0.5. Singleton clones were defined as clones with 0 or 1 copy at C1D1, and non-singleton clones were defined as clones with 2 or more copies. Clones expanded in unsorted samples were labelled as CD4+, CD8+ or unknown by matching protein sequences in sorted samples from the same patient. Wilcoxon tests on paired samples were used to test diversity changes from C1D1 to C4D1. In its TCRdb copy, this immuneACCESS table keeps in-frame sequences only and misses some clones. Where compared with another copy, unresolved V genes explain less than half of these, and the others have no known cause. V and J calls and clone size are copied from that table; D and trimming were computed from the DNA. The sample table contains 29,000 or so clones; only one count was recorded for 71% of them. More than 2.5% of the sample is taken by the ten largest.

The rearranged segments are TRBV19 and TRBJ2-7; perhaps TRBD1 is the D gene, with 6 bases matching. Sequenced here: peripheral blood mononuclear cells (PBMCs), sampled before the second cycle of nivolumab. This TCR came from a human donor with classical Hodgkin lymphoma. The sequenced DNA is TGTGCCAGTAGTACCGCCCCGGGACACTATAAGTACGAGCAGTACTTC. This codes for CASSTAPGHYKYEQYF.